Here is one TCR beta chain with its context. The record originates from a study of T cells in tuberculosis. Study-level background: Sequenced TCRs come from CD1B-GMM tetramer-binding T cells. General study results and limits: Low-affinity CD1B-GMM tetramer-binding T cells may have been missed.

The CDR3 loop spans 15 amino acids. The V gene's germline CDR1 is PRHDT and CDR2 FYEKMQ (reference sequence). V lost 3 bases, J lost 0 bases, and 9 bases lay in between. Cells were sorted from thawed PBMC rested overnight and stained with GMM-loaded CD1B tetramer, viability dye and anti-CD3. The CD1B tetramers carried C32 glucose monomycolate purified from Rhodococcus equi. Method: immunoSEQ multiplex PCR; TCRdb's copy keeps in-frame clones and lacks some. Of approximately 88,000 clones in the sample, approximately 91% were seen once. V gene TRBV13 combines with J gene TRBJ1-3; D not certain. The material sequenced was CD1b-GMM tetramer-negative cells sorted from PBMCs. This TCR was recovered from an adult woman with latent tuberculosis. CDR3 coding DNA: TGTGCCAGCAGCTTGAAAACAGACTCTGGAAACACCATATATTTT. Encoded protein: CASSLKTDSGNTIYF.